The clone carrying this TCR beta chain was recorded once. Its antigen is unknown. Here immunoSEQ multiplex PCR was the method, and the copy in TCRdb shows in-frame clones only, minus some. The sample lists some 320,000 clones; around 86% were seen once. This sample is drawn from a study of shared clonotypes between healthy human individuals. Study at large: Researchers drew samples from a couple of women and a few men aged 18 to 49.

Study-level points and caveats: Memory subsets generally showed lower estimated richness than naive subsets.

Donors comprised only Caucasian adults living in Nashville, Tennessee. This CDR3 has 14 residues. Germline V gene data show CDR1 as GTSNPN and CDR2 as SVGIG (reference sequence). V lost 7 bases, J lost 7 bases, and 23 bases lay in between. The J gene is TRBJ2-7, the V gene TRBV30; D may be TRBD2 (5 bases). The sequence came from a man between 18 and 29 years old in good health. The sample was memory CD8+ T cells sorted from blood. Noted subset: CD45RO+ cells pooled with CCR7-negative TemRA cells. In DNA, the CDR3 is TGTGCCTCCACTAGTCGGCCAACTACTAGAGAGCAGTACTTC. Its protein is CASTSRPTTREQYF.